The rows below give T cell receptor beta chains drawn from one sample of a study of memory CD4+ T cells and cytomegalovirus serostatus. TCRdb's copy holds only in-frame clones and misses some; the assay was immunoSEQ multiplex PCR. The table lists about 73,000 clones, under 80% of them singletons. Specimen: memory CD4+ T cells from blood. The receptors were gathered from an adult in good health and CMV-seropositive. The CDR3 runs from the conserved cysteine through the conserved F or W. The D gene is left open where the match is weak. Some rows have no size entry. The others give once, few or many, or a class for an expanded clone.

J gene	D gene	V gene	clone size	CDR3 protein
TRBJ2-2	-	TRBV21-1	once	CASSKEGLAGGLTGELFF
TRBJ2-3	TRBD2	TRBV7-2	-	CASSQGLAPDTQYF
TRBJ1-1	TRBD1	TRBV9	once	CASSAGTAGTEAFF
TRBJ1-6	-	TRBV7-9	-	CASSGGGNHSPLHF
TRBJ1-1	-	TRBV19	-	CASSGRSRRMNTEAFF
TRBJ2-5	TRBD2	TRBV5-4	-	CASSRKREGETQYF
TRBJ1-2	-	TRBV7-2	-	CASSLATEGGYGYTF
TRBJ2-3	-	TRBV25-1	-	CASSAWDPASGDTQYF
TRBJ2-1	TRBD2	TRBV9	-	CASSVVGMTSGYNEQFF
TRBJ1-4	TRBD1	TRBV27	-	CASSLSMDRRDRNATNEKLFF
TRBJ2-2	-	TRBV11-2	-	CASRPIHTGELFF
TRBJ1-1	-	TRBV18	-	CASSPLTNTSPTEAFF
TRBJ1-2	-	TRBV7-9	-	CASIPMGGGYGYTF
TRBJ2-3	-	TRBV19	-	CASTRTGSFTDTQYF
TRBJ2-7	-	TRBV6-5	-	CASRDVLSYEQYF
TRBJ2-1	-	TRBV9	few	CASSPSSTGYNEQFF
TRBJ1-1	TRBD1	TRBV10-3	-	CAISERTGKAFF
TRBJ2-7	-	TRBV7-2	-	CASSLVVGAAPLEQYF
TRBJ1-5	TRBD1	TRBV19	medium-sized	CASSDRGVGQPQHF
TRBJ1-1	-	TRBV5-6	few	CASSGPGMGAFF
TRBJ1-6	TRBD1	TRBV28	-	CASSRGGQRILSPLHF
TRBJ2-1	-	TRBV15	-	CATSRDPGRGVMNEQFF
TRBJ2-7	-	TRBV6-1	-	CASSPPLSGEQYF
TRBJ1-4	TRBD1	TRBV10-3	-	CAIGQGRTNEKLFF
TRBJ2-7	TRBD2	TRBV5-1	-	CASSPGDGLARQYF
TRBJ1-2	-	TRBV4-1	-	CASSQLRAHYGYTF
TRBJ1-4	-	TRBV29-1	-	CSVVTRVGEKLFF
TRBJ1-2	-	TRBV15	-	CATSRGGLYGYTF
TRBJ1-2	TRBD1	TRBV28	-	CASSPTGATSNYGYTF
TRBJ1-2	-	TRBV2	-	CASSGIDRPNYGYTF
TRBJ2-2	-	TRBV6-4	-	CASSEGSTNTGELFF
TRBJ2-7	TRBD2	TRBV20-1	-	CSARYGEGQYF
TRBJ2-2	TRBD1	TRBV6-1	-	CASSRDRGNTGELFF
TRBJ2-2	-	TRBV6-6	-	CASRRRGASTGELFF
TRBJ1-2	-	TRBV5-6	-	CASSLLGAGPGGYTF
TRBJ2-4	-	TRBV28	few	CASSLGGTSYF
TRBJ1-1	-	TRBV2	-	CASSSTPLGEAFF
TRBJ2-1	TRBD2	TRBV7-2	few	CASRSTSGNYNEQFF
TRBJ1-6	-	TRBV7-6	-	CASSLGGGADSPLHF
TRBJ1-1	-	TRBV9	-	CASSSRDTEAFF
TRBJ1-1	-	TRBV14	-	CASSRVGTEAFF
TRBJ1-3	-	TRBV5-6	-	CASTKFSRNTIYF
TRBJ2-7	TRBD2	TRBV6-5	few	CASRGSAGDYEQYF
TRBJ1-4	-	TRBV5-1	-	CASSLRGTTNEKLFF
TRBJ2-5	-	TRBV5-6	-	CASSLGLVGGETQYF
TRBJ2-5	-	TRBV5-6	-	CASSWWGRQETQYF
TRBJ1-6	-	TRBV7-9	-	CASSSPSAESPLHF
TRBJ2-1	-	TRBV30	-	CAWTSGLAQQQFF
TRBJ1-1	-	TRBV28	-	CASSLVRRNTEAFF
TRBJ2-3	-	TRBV5-1	-	CASSLGDQDTQYF
TRBJ1-5	TRBD1	TRBV19	-	CASGRGYNQPQHF
TRBJ1-4	-	TRBV5-1	-	CASRDRGNEKLFF
TRBJ1-1	-	TRBV7-2	-	CASSSRSGAVEAFF
TRBJ2-7	-	TRBV2	few	CASRGAPRTYEQYF
TRBJ2-7	-	TRBV30	-	CATSGSYEQYF
TRBJ2-1	-	TRBV7-8	-	CASRIVRGGPHEQFF
TRBJ1-4	TRBD1	TRBV7-6	-	CASSLGQGAGEKLFF
TRBJ1-3	-	TRBV11-3	-	CASTSDRYGNTIYF
TRBJ1-3	-	TRBV30	once	CAWSIDRSSGNTIYF
TRBJ2-1	-	TRBV7-5	-	CARSLVGAGNEQFF